This T cell receptor (beta chain) is drawn from a study of blood T cells in healthy people across ages. CDR3 length: 13 amino acids. The use of a sample-barcoded 5' primer and a J-beta primer mix characterized a second PCR of roughly 6 to 11 cycles. TCRdb re-analysed the 5' RACE reads in MiXCR, keeping a single row per CDR3 protein. The repertoire includes some 880,000 distinct CDR3 sequences, under 40% of them detected once, and approximately 12% sits in the top ten. As for this clonotype: The germline gene is not matched at one end of the junction; a read error may be the cause.

The receptor comes from a man aged 18 to 30 in good health. The gene calls are TRBV12-3 or TRBV12-4 and TRBJ1-1; no firm D call. Sequencing was done on a sample of blood. The CDR3 DNA reads TGTGCCAGCAGTTTGATGGCCGGCACTGAAGTTTTCTTT. Translation: CASSLMAGTEVFF.